These T cell receptor beta chains were read from a single sample in a study of shared clonotypes between healthy human individuals. Some clones are missing from TCRdb's copy, which holds only in-frame ones; the method was immunoSEQ multiplex PCR. The table records about 1.5 million clones, about 98% of them present only once. Sequencing was carried out using naive CD4+ T cells sorted from blood. The receptors derive from a man younger than 45 in good health. Each CDR3 is given with its conserved first and last residue. The D gene is left open where the match is weak.

TRBV11-3	TRBJ2-7	NA	CASSLGEGVVHEQYF	TGTGCCAGCAGCTTAGGAGAGGGAGTAGTCCACGAGCAGTACTTC
TRBV15	TRBJ2-7	NA	CATSREKNRAYEQYF	TGTGCCACCAGCAGAGAAAAAAACAGGGCCTACGAGCAGTACTTC
TRBV12-5	TRBJ2-1	TRBD2	CASGLVTSSYNEQFF	TGTGCTAGTGGTTTGGTGACTAGCAGCTACAATGAGCAGTTCTTC
TRBV27	TRBJ1-2	NA	CASREPGRHQRGYGYTF	TGTGCCAGCAGGGAGCCGGGCAGACATCAACGAGGCTATGGCTACACCTTC
TRBV10-3	TRBJ2-6	TRBD1	CAISRTGAGANVLTF	TGTGCCATCAGCAGAACAGGGGCTGGGGCCAACGTCCTGACTTTC
TRBV9	TRBJ2-7	TRBD2	CASSKGLAGDLKPYEQYF	TGTGCCAGCAGCAAAGGACTAGCGGGAGATCTCAAACCCTACGAGCAGTACTTC
TRBV7-8	TRBJ2-7	TRBD1	CASSRPGQGMGPYEQYF	TGTGCCAGCAGCAGGCCGGGACAGGGGATGGGACCCTACGAGCAGTACTTC
TRBV18	TRBJ2-1	NA	CASSPPAAPYNEQFF	TGTGCCAGCTCACCACCGGCGGCCCCCTACAATGAGCAGTTCTTC
TRBV6-1	TRBJ2-3	NA	CASSEGQILFTDTQYF	TGTGCCAGCAGTGAAGGTCAGATACTCTTCACAGATACGCAGTATTTT
TRBV5-5	TRBJ2-7	TRBD2	CASSGGLAVRGGEQYF	TGTGCCAGCAGCGGGGGACTAGCGGTTAGAGGAGGGGAGCAGTACTTC
TRBV19	TRBJ2-3	TRBD1	CARQDRGDTQYF	TGTGCCCGACAGGACAGGGGCGATACGCAGTATTTT
TRBV4-2	TRBJ1-2	NA	CASSQGQGYTF	TGTGCCAGCAGCCAAGGGCAAGGCTACACCTTC
TRBV11-2	TRBJ1-5	NA	CASREGLPGQPQHF	TGTGCCAGCAGGGAGGGGCTCCCGGGTCAGCCCCAGCATTTT
TRBV28	TRBJ2-1	NA	CASSLTLNEQFF	TGTGCCAGCAGTTTGACACTCAATGAGCAGTTCTTC
TRBV7-8	TRBJ2-7	TRBD1	CASSFRDRAGEQYF	TGTGCCAGCAGCTTCCGGGACAGGGCTGGCGAGCAGTACTTC